This is a list of T cell receptor beta chains from one sample in a study of T cell repertoires in cytomegalovirus infection. No antigen has been assigned to these receptors. TCRdb re-called the reads through MiXCR, storing one row per CDR3 protein. The data show about 110,000 distinct CDR3 sequences, with about 9.5% seen just once and approximately 31% held by the top ten. Sequencing was done on a sample of PBMCs, sequenced either directly or after in vitro stimulation (not recorded which). These TCRs come from a human donor in good health (CMV status not recorded). Some clones in this sample may be carry-over from other donors' samples. Both conserved end residues are part of each CDR3. A D gene is named only where the DNA matches it firmly. Expanded clones get a size class; other rows say once, few or many, or leave the size out.

V gene: TRBV20-1; CDR3 length: 20; J gene: TRBJ2-1; D gene: TRBD2; clone size: many; CDR3 DNA: TGCAGTGCTAGGAGACTCCGGGACAGGGGACTAGCGGGGGTTTACAATGAGCAGTTCTTC; CDR3 protein: CSARRLRDRGLAGVYNEQFF
V gene: TRBV7-9; CDR3 length: 13; J gene: TRBJ2-2; D gene: -; clone size: -; CDR3 DNA: TGTGCCAGCAGGGTCACAAGGGGCGAGGAGCTGTTTTTT; CDR3 protein: CASRVTRGEELFF
V gene: TRBV9; CDR3 length: 16; J gene: TRBJ2-1; D gene: TRBD2; clone size: -; CDR3 DNA: TGTGCCAGCAGCGTAGGAGGGACTAGCGGGAGGGCGGAGCAGTTCTTC; CDR3 protein: CASSVGGTSGRAEQFF
V gene: TRBV2; CDR3 length: 12; J gene: TRBJ2-3; D gene: -; clone size: many; CDR3 DNA: TGTGCCAGCACAGCGGACACAGATACGCAGTATTTT; CDR3 protein: CASTADTDTQYF
V gene: TRBV12-3/TRBV12-4; CDR3 length: 13; J gene: TRBJ2-4; D gene: -; clone size: -; CDR3 DNA: TGTGCCAGCAGTGCCTCCGCGGGAAACATTCAGTACTTC; CDR3 protein: CASSASAGNIQYF
V gene: TRBV20-1; CDR3 length: 13; J gene: TRBJ2-7; D gene: -; clone size: few; CDR3 DNA: TGCAGTGCTAGAGGGGCTCTAGGTCGCGAGCAGTACTTC; CDR3 protein: CSARGALGREQYF
V gene: TRBV2; CDR3 length: 14; J gene: TRBJ2-6; D gene: -; clone size: few; CDR3 DNA: TGTGCCTCCAGGGGGGCGCAGAGGGCCAACGTCCTGACTTTC; CDR3 protein: CASRGAQRANVLTF
V gene: TRBV7-2; CDR3 length: 11; J gene: TRBJ2-6; D gene: -; clone size: -; CDR3 DNA: TGTGCCAGCAGCCGAGACCGCGTCCTGACTTTC; CDR3 protein: CASSRDRVLTF
V gene: TRBV7-8; CDR3 length: 13; J gene: TRBJ1-1; D gene: -; clone size: many; CDR3 DNA: TGTGCCAGCAGCTTAATGGGAAACACTGAAGCTTTCTTT; CDR3 protein: CASSLMGNTEAFF
V gene: TRBV7-2; CDR3 length: 15; J gene: TRBJ2-5; D gene: -; clone size: many; CDR3 DNA: TGTGCCAGCACCCCAAGTCGGGTTACTAAAGAGACCCAGTACTTC; CDR3 protein: CASTPSRVTKETQYF
V gene: TRBV5-1; CDR3 length: 14; J gene: TRBJ2-3; D gene: -; clone size: few; CDR3 DNA: TGCGCCAGCAGCCTGGAGGTGACCACAGATACGCAGTATTTT; CDR3 protein: CASSLEVTTDTQYF
V gene: TRBV7-2; CDR3 length: 15; J gene: TRBJ2-3; D gene: TRBD2; clone size: many; CDR3 DNA: TGTGCCAGCAGCTTTATGGCGGGGGGGTCCGATACGCAGTATTTT; CDR3 protein: CASSFMAGGSDTQYF
V gene: TRBV6-1; CDR3 length: 15; J gene: TRBJ2-2; D gene: -; clone size: -; CDR3 DNA: TGTGCCAGCAGTGAATGGTGGGAAAACACCGGGGAGCTGTTTTTT; CDR3 protein: CASSEWWENTGELFF
V gene: TRBV28; CDR3 length: 12; J gene: TRBJ1-1; D gene: -; clone size: few; CDR3 DNA: TGTGCCAGCAGTTTGGCTGATACGGTGGCTTTCTTT; CDR3 protein: CASSLADTVAFF
V gene: TRBV6-1; CDR3 length: 12; J gene: TRBJ1-2; D gene: -; clone size: many; CDR3 DNA: TGTGCCACTTCCAGCCAGAACTATGGCTACACCTTC; CDR3 protein: CATSSQNYGYTF
V gene: TRBV7-8; CDR3 length: 12; J gene: TRBJ2-7; D gene: -; clone size: few; CDR3 DNA: TGTGCCAGCAGCTTAGCAGTCAAAGAGCAGTACTTC; CDR3 protein: CASSLAVKEQYF
V gene: TRBV7-2; CDR3 length: 13; J gene: TRBJ2-7; D gene: -; clone size: many; CDR3 DNA: TGTGCCAGCAGCTTATCCACGGTCTACGAGCAGTACTTC; CDR3 protein: CASSLSTVYEQYF
V gene: TRBV11-2; CDR3 length: 17; J gene: TRBJ2-3; D gene: -; clone size: -; CDR3 DNA: TGTGCCAGCAGCCACCCCAAAGCCGGGATCCGGACAGATACGCAGTATTTT; CDR3 protein: CASSHPKAGIRTDTQYF
V gene: TRBV5-4; CDR3 length: 16; J gene: TRBJ2-7; D gene: -; clone size: -; CDR3 DNA: TGTGCCAGCAGCGAAAGAGGGGGGAGTATTTACTACGAGCAGTACTTC; CDR3 protein: CASSERGGSIYYEQYF
V gene: TRBV19; CDR3 length: 17; J gene: TRBJ2-2; D gene: -; clone size: many; CDR3 DNA: TGTGCCAGTAGTATAGACACGCCGGGACCGCTTTTACGGGAGCTGTTTTTT; CDR3 protein: CASSIDTPGPLLRELFF
V gene: TRBV20-1; CDR3 length: 17; J gene: TRBJ2-7; D gene: TRBD1; clone size: many; CDR3 DNA: TGCAGTGCTCAACCGGGACAGGCCGTTTTGTTCTCCTACGAGCAGTACTTC; CDR3 protein: CSAQPGQAVLFSYEQYF
V gene: TRBV11-1; CDR3 length: 16; J gene: TRBJ2-5; D gene: -; clone size: few; CDR3 DNA: TGTGCCAGCAGCTTAGCGTACTCCGGGCAGGAAGAGACCCAGTACTTC; CDR3 protein: CASSLAYSGQEETQYF
V gene: TRBV19; CDR3 length: 14; J gene: TRBJ1-4; D gene: -; clone size: -; CDR3 DNA: TGTGCCAGTAGTATAAGCGGGCGTAATGAAAAACTGTTTTTT; CDR3 protein: CASSISGRNEKLFF
V gene: TRBV28; CDR3 length: 15; J gene: TRBJ2-5; D gene: -; clone size: -; CDR3 DNA: TGTGCCAGCAGTTCACCGGGAGTTCAGTGGGAGACCCAGTACTTC; CDR3 protein: CASSSPGVQWETQYF
V gene: TRBV2; CDR3 length: 15; J gene: TRBJ1-4; D gene: TRBD1; clone size: many; CDR3 DNA: TGTGCCAGCAGTCGGGGACAGGGAAGATTCGAAAAACTGTTTTTT; CDR3 protein: CASSRGQGRFEKLFF
V gene: TRBV7-3; CDR3 length: 13; J gene: TRBJ2-3; D gene: -; clone size: many; CDR3 DNA: TGTGCCAGCAGCTTGGGGGGCAGAGATACGCAGTATTTT; CDR3 protein: CASSLGGRDTQYF
V gene: TRBV20-1; CDR3 length: 13; J gene: TRBJ2-5; D gene: -; clone size: many; CDR3 DNA: TGCAGTGCTAGAGATACCCTAACGGGGACCCAGTACTTC; CDR3 protein: CSARDTLTGTQYF
V gene: TRBV7-2; CDR3 length: 16; J gene: TRBJ1-1; D gene: -; clone size: many; CDR3 DNA: TGTGCCAGCAGCCGCATGGGCGGGGGGTTGAACACTGAAGCTTTCTTT; CDR3 protein: CASSRMGGGLNTEAFF
V gene: TRBV7-2; CDR3 length: 12; J gene: TRBJ1-2; D gene: -; clone size: many; CDR3 DNA: TGTGCCAGCAGCTTAGATTTCTATGGCTACACCTTC; CDR3 protein: CASSLDFYGYTF
V gene: TRBV6-5; CDR3 length: 15; J gene: TRBJ1-6; D gene: TRBD1; clone size: -; CDR3 DNA: TGTGCCAGCAGGCTCGAGACAGGGGATAATTCACCCCTCCACTTT; CDR3 protein: CASRLETGDNSPLHF
V gene: TRBV11-3; CDR3 length: 16; J gene: TRBJ2-1; D gene: -; clone size: few; CDR3 DNA: TGTGCCAGCAGCCATATAGGGGGGGGTCTTTCGATGATGGCGTTCTTC; CDR3 protein: CASSHIGGGLSMMAFF
V gene: TRBV7-8; CDR3 length: 16; J gene: TRBJ1-2; D gene: -; clone size: few; CDR3 DNA: TGTGCCAGCAGCTTAGCCGGACATCGTAACCCAACTGGCTACACCTTC; CDR3 protein: CASSLAGHRNPTGYTF
V gene: TRBV7-9; CDR3 length: 12; J gene: TRBJ1-6; D gene: -; clone size: many; CDR3 DNA: TGTGCCAGCAGCTTTACCGCCTCACCCCTCCACTTT; CDR3 protein: CASSFTASPLHF
V gene: TRBV20-1; CDR3 length: 12; J gene: TRBJ1-2; D gene: TRBD1; clone size: -; CDR3 DNA: TGCAGTGGGGGACAGGGGGAAAGAGGCTACACCTTC; CDR3 protein: CSGGQGERGYTF
V gene: TRBV7-3; CDR3 length: 14; J gene: TRBJ2-3; D gene: -; clone size: few; CDR3 DNA: TGTGCCAGCAGCTTAACTAGCGGCACAGATACGCAGTATTTT; CDR3 protein: CASSLTSGTDTQYF
V gene: TRBV7-2; CDR3 length: 15; J gene: TRBJ2-5; D gene: -; clone size: many; CDR3 DNA: TGTGCCAGCAGCTTATCGGCGGGCTCTGAAGAGACCCAGTACTTC; CDR3 protein: CASSLSAGSEETQYF